This T cell receptor beta chain was captured by sequencing in a study of PD-L1 blockade in urothelial cancer. The table lists this clone with a few counts. Losses at the gene ends were 3 bases for V and 3 bases for J; bases not matched to a gene: 4. This CDR3 has 15 amino acids. Looked up from germline, CDR1 is SGHAT and CDR2 is FQNNGV. The time point: pretreatment peripheral blood. Assay used: immunoSEQ multiplex PCR; TCRdb lists only in-frame clones, some missing. The sample has about 50,000 clones, 79% seen once. The rearrangement uses TRBV11-2 and TRBJ2-2; TRBD1 aligns across 7 bases. The specimen comprised PBMCs, sampled around atezolizumab (anti-PD-L1) treatment. The sequence was obtained from a man between 65 and 79 years old with urothelial cancer. The CDR3 region has the DNA TGTGCCAGCAGCTTGAGACAGGGATACACCGGGGAGCTGTTTTTT. This gives the protein CASSLRQGYTGELFF. The variable domain in full, completed from reference TRBV11-2 and TRBJ2-2, reads EAGVAQSPRYKIIEKRQSVAFWCNPISGHATLYWYQQILGQGPKLLIQFQNNGVVDDSQLPKDRFSAERLKGVDSTLKIQPAKLEDSAVYLCASSLRQGYTGELFFGEGSRLTVL.